Below, 19 T cell receptor beta chains from the same sample are listed, as sequenced in a study of T cell repertoires in cytomegalovirus infection. TCRdb re-called the reads with MiXCR, one entry per CDR3 protein. The profile covers under 200,000 distinct CDR3 sequences, with 9.5% appearing a single time and about 4.6% taken by the ten largest. The sequenced material came from PBMCs. All receptors derive from a human donor in good health (CMV status not recorded). Some clones in this sample may be carry-over from other donors' samples.

With respect to this clonotype: Given a much more abundant clone one base away, this may be a read error. This chain joins TRBV7-2 and TRBJ2-3; TRBD2 matches at 11 bases. Germline CDR1 is SGHTA and CDR2 is FQGNSA. After removal of 7 bases from V and 4 bases from J, the junction contained 10 bases not matched to a gene. This CDR3 spans 16 amino acids. The CDR3 here is CASTPRLAGGSDTQYF. In nucleotides, the CDR3 is TGTGCCAGCACCCCGAGGTTAGCGGGGGGGTCAGATACGCAGTATTTT.

This clonotype was detected only once. The chain links TRBV7-9 to TRBJ2-7; possibly TRBD1 for D (5 bases). Germline CDR1 SEHNR, CDR2 FQNEAQ (reference sequence). The CDR3 loop spans 15 amino acids. Trimming cost V 1 base and J 3 bases, with 13 bases left between them. The CDR3 coding sequence is TGTGCCAGCAGCTTAGATGGGGCGACCCACTACGAGCAGTACTTC. Amino acids: CASSLDGATHYEQYF.

This clonotype was seen only a few times. The rearrangement links TRBV28 to TRBJ2-7, with D maybe TRBD1 (5 bases). The CDR3 spans 15 residues. V was trimmed by 7 bases and J by 1 base, leaving 17 bases between them. The V gene's germline CDR1 is MDHEN and CDR2 SYDVKM. CDR3 nucleotides: TGTGCCAGCACCCGAGCCTTTGCAGGGTCCTACGAGCAGTACTTC. As protein: CASTRAFAGSYEQYF.

The V and J genes are TRBV28 and TRBJ1-5; 7 bases match TRBD1. Germline lookup yields CDR1 MDHEN and CDR2 SYDVKM. The CDR3 runs to 14 residues. The V segment lost 2 bases and the J segment 5 bases; nucleotides outside the gene matches: 3. CDR3 protein: CASSLRDSYQPQHF. CDR3 nucleotides: TGTGCCAGCAGTTTACGGGACAGTTATCAGCCCCAGCATTTT.

This clonotype was counted at least ten times. The V gene is TRBV7-2, the J gene TRBJ2-1, with 10 bases identical to TRBD2. Germline assignment: CDR1 SGHTA and CDR2 FQGNSA. With 4 bases clipped from V and 9 bases from J, the junction kept 12 bases outside the gene matches. CDR3 length equals 16 residues. CDR3 protein: CASSSALGTSVGEQFF. The CDR3 nucleotides are TGTGCCAGCAGCTCAGCCTTAGGGACTAGCGTCGGTGAGCAGTTCTTC.

This clonotype was picked up many times. The gene calls are TRBV12-3 or TRBV12-4 and TRBJ1-1, with 8 bases aligning to TRBD1. CDR3 length: 16 amino acids. The ends lost 5 bases at V and 2 bases at J; junction bases unmatched: 10. CDR3 nucleotide sequence: TGTGCCAGCAGTCAACAACCACAGGGGGTTAACACTGAAGCTTTCTTT. Protein: CASSQQPQGVNTEAFF.

The rearrangement links TRBV29-1 to TRBJ1-2; the D is unclear. V lost 7 bases and J 4 bases, leaving 13 bases between the germline ends. This CDR3 is built from 12 residues. Germline V gene lookup returns CDR1 SQVTM and CDR2 ANQGSEA. This chain's CDR3 is CSAQDTLYGYTF. CDR3 nucleotides: TGCAGCGCCCAAGACACTCTCTATGGCTACACCTTC.

This clonotype came up many times. The gene calls are TRBV6-5 and TRBJ2-7; 8 bases fit TRBD1. Trimming took 2 bases from V and 9 from J; bases not matched to a gene: 6. The CDR3 is 13 amino acids. The germline CDR1 and CDR2 sequences are MNHEY and SVGAGI. CDR3: CASSYTPQGGQYF. The CDR3 DNA reads as TGTGCCAGCAGTTACACCCCACAGGGGGGGCAGTACTTC.

This clonotype was counted many times. V usage is TRBV7-8 and J usage is TRBJ1-1; no firm D call. V was cut by 1 base and J by 1 base, with 7 bases left in between. The CDR3 runs to 14 residues. The germline V gene encodes CDR1 SGHVS and CDR2 FQNEAQ. For the CDR3, the DNA is TGTGCCAGCAGCTTAGTAGGCCCGAACACTGAAGCTTTCTTT. Protein sequence: CASSLVGPNTEAFF.

This clonotype was observed at least ten times. This rearrangement joins TRBV27 to TRBJ1-5; D remains ambiguous. The CDR3 covers 15 residues. CDR1 and CDR2 (germline): MNHEY, SMNVEV (reference sequence). The ends were cut back, 6 bases at V and 5 bases at J, with 17 bases in the middle. CDR3 sequence (DNA): TGTGCCAGCAGCCGCAGAAGTACTAGTGATCAGCCCCAGCATTTT. This gives the protein CASSRRSTSDQPQHF.

This clonotype has at least ten counts. The chain combines TRBV7-2 with TRBJ2-1, with 10 bases lining up with TRBD1. With V trimmed by 5 bases and J by 2 bases, 6 bases remained unmatched. The germline V gene encodes CDR1 SGHTA and CDR2 FQGNSA. The CDR3 runs to 16 residues. CDR3 amino acids: CASSAGTGETYNEQFF. The CDR3 DNA is TGTGCCAGCAGCGCCGGGACAGGGGAAACCTACAATGAGCAGTTCTTC.

For this clonotype: Since a much larger clone is just one base distant, this may be a read error. CDR3 residues: CASSFQARFLNPPLHF. The CDR3 DNA reads TGTGCCAGCAGTTTTCAAGCCCGATTCCTTAATCCACCCCTCCACTTT. V and J are TRBV12-3 or TRBV12-4 and TRBJ1-6; D is uncertain. The CDR3 runs to 16 residues.

This clonotype was counted only a few times. The chain employs TRBV4-3 and TRBJ1-1; maybe TRBD1 (5 bases). The CDR3 contains 17 residues. Trimming left V 1 base short and J 0 bases short, with 15 bases between. The germline V gene has CDR1 LGHNA and CDR2 YSLEER. The CDR3 nucleotides are TGCGCCAGCAGCCAAGCCCCCGACGGGACCGTGAACACTGAAGCTTTCTTT. Translating it yields CASSQAPDGTVNTEAFF.

This rearrangement joins TRBV28 to TRBJ2-5, with 10 nucleotides matching TRBD1. This CDR3 comprises 15 residues. V shed 5 bases, J shed 3 bases, and the junction held 6 bases outside the gene matches. CDR1 and CDR2 from the germline V gene are MDHEN and SYDVKM. CDR3 amino acids: CASSLGTGAEETQYF. DNA of the CDR3: TGTGCCAGCAGTCTAGGGACAGGGGCGGAAGAGACCCAGTACTTC. The entire variable domain, with the rest obtained from reference TRBV28 and TRBJ2-5, is as follows: DVKVTQSSRYLVKRTGEKVFLECVQDMDHENMFWYRQDPGLGLRLIYFSYDVKMKEKGDIPEGYSVSREKKERFSLILESASTNQTSMYLCASSLGTGAEETQYFGPGTRLLVL.

This clonotype was detected ten times or more. The gene calls are TRBV7-2 and TRBJ2-2, with D unclear. V was shortened by 1 base and J by 1 base, with 7 bases between the two germline ends. CDR1 and CDR2 (germline): SGHTA, FQGNSA. The CDR3 covers 15 residues. The CDR3 DNA is TGTGCCAGCAGCTTAGTTTGGGGGAACACCGGGGAGCTGTTTTTT. Translated, it gives CASSLVWGNTGELFF.

The sample holds many counts of this clonotype. This chain connects TRBV15 to TRBJ1-4; weak D call: TRBD1 (6 bases). The CDR3 spans 14 residues. Germline loops: CDR1 LNHNV, CDR2 YYDKDF (reference sequence). Trimming cost V 2 bases and J 8 bases, with 12 bases left between them. CDR3 coding DNA: TGTGCCACCAGCAGATCCAGGGGTGTGGAAAAACTGTTTTTT. Translating it yields CATSRSRGVEKLFF. Full variable domain (outside the CDR3, taken from reference TRBV15 and TRBJ1-4): DAMVIQNPRYQVTQFGKPVTLSCSQTLNHNVMYWYQQKSSQAPKLLFHYYDKDFNNEADTPDNFQSRRPNTSFCFLDIRSPGLGDTAMYLCATSRSRGVEKLFFGSGTQLSVL.

This clonotype was recorded at least ten times. The chain uses TRBV7-2 and TRBJ2-3; possibly TRBD1 for D (5 bases). Trimming took 5 bases from V and 4 from J, leaving 16 bases between them. The CDR3 is made up of 15 amino acids. CDR1 and CDR2 from the germline V gene are SGHTA and FQGNSA. CDR3 in DNA: TGTGCCAGCAGCCCCTCCGGACACACATCAGATACGCAGTATTTT. It specifies CASSPSGHTSDTQYF.

The V call is TRBV6-1, the J call TRBJ1-2; the match to TRBD1 covers 10 bases. This CDR3 region has 16 residues. CDR1 and CDR2 from the germline V gene are MNHNS and SASEGT. V lost 4 bases, J lost 1 base, and 6 bases stayed unmatched. CDR3 amino acids: CASSAYRTGGNYGYTF. The CDR3 nucleotides read TGTGCCAGCAGTGCTTACCGGACAGGGGGTAACTATGGCTACACCTTC.

This clonotype was detected many times. The chain recombines TRBV7-2 with TRBJ2-7; TRBD1 might be the D (5 bases). Trimming removed 5 bases at V and 0 bases at J, with 14 bases between. This CDR3 has 15 amino acids. The germline gives CDR1 SGHTA, CDR2 FQGNSA. In DNA, the CDR3 is TGTGCCAGCAGCCCATTCCAGGGAAACTCCTACGAGCAGTACTTC. It is translated as CASSPFQGNSYEQYF.